The next 10 T cell receptor beta chains were all read from a single sample in a study of blood T cell repertoires in COVID-19. Clones were read by immunoSEQ multiplex PCR, and TCRdb kept only the in-frame ones, dropping some. The sample includes approximately 70,000 clones, more than 85% of them seen just once. Material for sequencing was peripheral blood. The receptor set was obtained from a man in his forties or fifties with COVID-19, enrolled during active disease.

This rearrangement joins TRBV27 to TRBJ2-1, with a possible D match to TRBD2 (5 bases). This CDR3 is built from 13 residues. Germline lookup yields CDR1 MNHEY and CDR2 SMNVEV (reference sequence). The V end lost 3 bases, the J end lost 6 bases, and 9 bases lay between the germline ends. CDR3 DNA sequence: TGTGCCAGCAGTTTCCGGGATCTCAATGAGCAGTTCTTC. This translates into CASSFRDLNEQFF.

This clone was found a few times. The chain joins TRBV7-9 to TRBJ1-2; D is undetermined. CDR1 and CDR2 (germline): SEHNR, FQNEAQ (reference sequence). The ends were cut back, 5 bases at V and 8 bases at J, with 15 bases in the middle. The CDR3 consists of 13 residues. The CDR3 coding sequence is TGTGCCAGCAGCCCCCCGGAGGGCAGCGGCTACACCTTC. This encodes CASSPPEGSGYTF.

V and J are TRBV30 and TRBJ2-2; D remains ambiguous. The CDR3 loop spans 12 amino acids. Trimming cost V 0 bases and J 7 bases, with 6 bases left between them. CDR1 GTSNPN and CDR2 SVGIG come from the germline V gene (reference sequence). The CDR3 loop reads CAWSVPHGELFF. CDR3 in DNA: TGTGCCTGGAGTGTCCCCCACGGGGAGCTGTTTTTT.

V is TRBV19 and J is TRBJ2-7; tentatively, D is TRBD2 (5 bases). V gave up 6 bases and J gave up 2 bases, with 17 bases separating them. The V gene's germline CDR1 is LNHDA and CDR2 SQIVND (reference sequence). The CDR3 runs 15 residues. Written as DNA, the CDR3 is TGTGCCAGTAGGGCCTCCGGGAATGGCGCCTACGAGCAGTACTTC. It encodes CASRASGNGAYEQYF.

The chain couples TRBV10-2 to TRBJ2-1; 9 nucleotides align to TRBD1. The CDR3 contains 13 residues. Germline V gene sequence: CDR1 WSHSY, CDR2 SAAADI. The J segment lost 8 bases and the V segment lost 9 bases, leaving 8 bases of the junction unmatched. The CDR3 loop reads CASTGTGFDEQFF. CDR3 sequence (DNA): TGCGCCAGTACCGGGACAGGGTTCGATGAGCAGTTCTTC.

V usage is TRBV30 and J usage is TRBJ1-5; no reliable D call. CDR3 length: 14 residues. Per the germline V gene, CDR1 is GTSNPN and CDR2 is SVGIG (reference sequence). The germline V and J ends were trimmed by 2 bases and 5 bases, with 13 bases remaining between them. The CDR3 sequence is CAWSLSTSDQPQHF. The CDR3 DNA is TGTGCCTGGAGTCTGAGTACTAGTGATCAGCCCCAGCATTTT.

The chain couples TRBV6-5 to TRBJ1-3; D might be TRBD1 (5 bases). CDR1 is MNHEY, CDR2 SVGAGI, per germline. Trimming took 6 bases from V and 4 from J, leaving 16 bases between them. CDR3 length: 15 residues. Written as DNA, the CDR3 is TGTGCCAGCAGCCCACAGGCCGCCGCGGGAAACACCATATATTTT. Its protein is CASSPQAAAGNTIYF.

The chain links TRBV10-1 to TRBJ1-1; the D is unclear. The CDR3 extends over 13 amino acids. Trimming cost V 3 bases and J 0 bases, with 5 bases left between them. Looked up from germline, CDR1 is WNHNN and CDR2 is SYGVQD (reference sequence). In DNA, the CDR3 is TGCGCCAGCAGTGATCAGGTGAACACTGAAGCTTTCTTT. Residues: CASSDQVNTEAFF.

This sequence joins TRBV19 and TRBJ1-5; 10 bases are a match to TRBD1. CDR1 and CDR2 from the germline V gene are LNHDA and SQIVND (reference sequence). This CDR3 contains 16 residues. The junction had 13 bases not matched to a gene; V was cut back by 7 bases and J by 7 bases. CDR3 in amino acids: CASTVRRTGGYQPQHF. The CDR3 nucleotides read TGTGCCAGTACCGTCAGGCGGACAGGGGGTTACCAGCCCCAGCATTTT.

The gene calls are TRBV30 and TRBJ1-1; 11 bases align to TRBD1. This CDR3 spans 17 amino acids. Unmatched junction bases numbered 9, after V lost 0 bases and J lost 3 bases. CDR1 is GTSNPN, CDR2 SVGIG, per germline (reference sequence). The CDR3 DNA reads TGTGCCTGGAGTGTACTTGGTTGGGGACAGGGGGACACTGAAGCTTTCTTT. It yields the protein CAWSVLGWGQGDTEAFF.